This section outlines one T cell receptor (beta chain) sequence together with its context. Its antigen is unidentified. The data derive from a study of post-analysis software for immune sequencing data. About the study: Disease courses included relapsing-remitting, secondary progressive and progressive-relapsing multiple sclerosis.

Study-wide results and caveats: F measure showed strong co-clustering of same-batch samples. With TRBV5-6, TRBV5-1 and TRBV20-1 included, 4 to 6 TRBV segments were more frequent in patients than in controls. In multiple sclerosis, normalized Chao1 diversity was significantly below that of controls.

Trimming cost V 7 bases and J 2 bases, with 13 bases left between them. The length of the CDR3 is 14 residues. Germline V gives CDR1 MNHEY, CDR2 SVGAGI. Tagging with unique molecular identifiers was a feature of the TCR beta cDNA libraries. The yield from approximately 1 to 10 million T cells was about 500,000 cDNA molecules in total. MiXCR, applied by TCRdb to the PCR reads, yields one record per CDR3 protein. Altogether 650,000 to 900,000 distinct CDR3 sequences are present, 46% being singletons, with the ten largest covering 4% to 5%. This receptor was taken from a girl aged 5-17 years with multiple sclerosis. The rearrangement uses TRBV6-5 and TRBJ2-3; D is uncertain. Sequencing was performed on blood. CDR3 region: CASTHRASTDTQYF. CDR3 DNA: TGTGCCAGCACCCACCGGGCCTCCACAGATACGCAGTATTTT.